The 2 T cell receptor beta chains below all came from one sample that was sequenced in a study of kidney transplant recipient with SARS-CoV-2 infection. TCRdb recomputed calls from the reads with MiXCR, one row per CDR3 protein. The sample has fewer than 250,000 distinct CDR3 sequences; around 30% are singletons. The source was a blood sample, collected at baseline and between days 110 and 120 from a kidney transplant recipient. The receptors come from a male patient in his thirties who had COVID-19 and was a kidney transplant recipient. A subset of T cells may come from the graft donor.

This clonotype was found many times. The rearrangement joins TRBV5-1 to TRBJ1-2, with unresolved D. Germline values: CDR1 SGHRS, CDR2 YFSETQ. V dropped 7 bases and J dropped 4 bases, with 23 bases sitting between them. This CDR3 is 16 amino acids long. CDR3 protein: CASCLQSVRKTYGYTF. CDR3 nucleotides: TGCGCCAGCTGTCTGCAATCGGTTCGAAAGACCTATGGCTACACCTTC. Variable domain in full (rest from reference TRBV5-1 and TRBJ1-2): KAGVTQTPRYLIKTRGQQVTLSCSPISGHRSVSWYQQTPGQGLQFLFEYFSETQRNKGNFPGRFSGRQFSNSRSEMNVSTLELGDSALYLCASCLQSVRKTYGYTFGSGTRLTVV.

This clonotype has at least ten counts. This chain links TRBV19 with TRBJ1-5, with D maybe TRBD1 (5 bases). V was clipped by 7 bases and J by 4 bases, with 17 bases between them. CDR1 is LNHDA and CDR2 is SQIVND in the germline V gene (reference sequence). The CDR3 is made up of 15 amino acids. CDR3 amino acids: CASTKRREGNQPQHF. The CDR3 DNA reads TGTGCCAGTACCAAACGCAGGGAGGGTAATCAGCCCCAGCATTTT.